The source of this T cell receptor (beta chain) is a study of blood T cell repertoires in COVID-19. Study-level background: Samples taken during acute and convalescent COVID-19 were collected in the United States, Italy and Spain. PBMCs, B-cell-depleted T cells, or T cells provided the cDNA or gDNA that made up the material.

V lost 5 bases and J 5 bases, leaving 18 bases between the germline ends. The germline V gene encodes CDR1 LNHDA and CDR2 SQIVND (reference sequence). The CDR3 is made up of 15 amino acids. Under the authors' procedure: Amplifying reference gene primers gave estimates of nucleated cell counts. Libraries were prepared by immunoSEQ multiplex PCR; TCRdb keeps only in-frame clonotypes and omits some of them. V, J and clone size are taken as reported in that table, and D and trimming were inferred from the DNA itself. The sample lists under 35,000 clones, roughly three quarters occurring once. The TCR sequence derives from a man older than 75 with acute or convalescent COVID-19. The rearrangement uses TRBV19 and TRBJ1-2, with D perhaps matching TRBD1 (5 bases). The specimen was peripheral blood. CDR3 sequence reads: CASSPRKAGKYGYTF. The CDR3 coding sequence is TGTGCCAGTAGTCCCCGGAAGGCAGGGAAGTATGGCTACACCTTC.